This T cell receptor (beta chain) stems from a study of blood T cell repertoires in COVID-19. Study details: Italy, Spain and the United States were the sources of the convalescent and acute COVID-19 samples. In each case, the material was cDNA or gDNA derived from T cells, B-cell-depleted T cells, or PBMCs.

In the original analysis: Amplified reference gene primers provided the basis for estimating nucleated cell counts. Clones were sequenced by immunoSEQ multiplex PCR, and TCRdb holds only the in-frame ones, with some missing. The DNA was the basis for D and trimming; V, J and clone size are from that table. The data show over 25,000 clones, about four fifths seen once. Trimming took 1 base from V and 0 from J, leaving 10 bases between them. Germline V gives CDR1 MNHNS, CDR2 SASEGT. CDR3 length: 15 amino acids. Input material: peripheral blood. The clonotype was recovered from a man aged 70 or older with acute or convalescent COVID-19. This chain links TRBV6-1 with TRBJ2-7; D is undetermined. In nucleotides, the CDR3 is TGTGCCAGCAGTGAAGGGGCCTTTCTCTCCTACGAGCAGTACTTC. It translates to CASSEGAFLSYEQYF.